This paragraph reports one T cell receptor beta chain. This record belongs to a study of blood T cell repertoires in COVID-19. The CDR3 covers 15 residues. Trimming removed 2 bases from V and 4 bases from J, with 13 bases in between. Here immunoSEQ multiplex PCR was the method, and the copy in TCRdb shows in-frame clones only, minus some. The sample contains some 120,000 clones, 75% to 90% of which appear only once. This chain connects TRBV5-3 to TRBJ1-5, with D possibly being TRBD1 (6 bases). TRBV5-3 is recorded as an ORF, its role being uncertain. The clonotype was recovered from a man in his sixties or seventies with acute or convalescent COVID-19. Sample: peripheral blood. CDR3 nucleotides: TGTGCCAGAAGCTTAATGGGACAAGATAATCAGCCCCAGCATTTT. Amino acids: CARSLMGQDNQPQHF.